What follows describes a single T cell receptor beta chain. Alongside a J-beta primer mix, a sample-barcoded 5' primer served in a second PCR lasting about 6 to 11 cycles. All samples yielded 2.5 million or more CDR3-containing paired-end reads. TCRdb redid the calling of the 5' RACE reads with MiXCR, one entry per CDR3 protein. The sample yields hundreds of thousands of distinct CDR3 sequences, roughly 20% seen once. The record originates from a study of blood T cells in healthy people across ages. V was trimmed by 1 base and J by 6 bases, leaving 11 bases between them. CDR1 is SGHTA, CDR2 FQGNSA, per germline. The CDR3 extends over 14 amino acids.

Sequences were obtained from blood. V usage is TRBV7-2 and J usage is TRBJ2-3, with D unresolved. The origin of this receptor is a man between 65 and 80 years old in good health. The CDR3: CASSLGFTEDTQYF. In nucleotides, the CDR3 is TGTGCCAGCAGCTTAGGGTTTACTGAGGATACGCAGTATTTT.